This is a list of T cell receptor beta chains from one sample in a study of technical replicates of blood from a handful of donors. Assay used: immunoSEQ multiplex PCR; TCRdb lists only in-frame clones, some missing. The sample lists approximately 95,000 clones; 95% were seen once. Sequencing input: T cells isolated from PBMCs. Receptors originate from a human donor in good health. CDR3s include the opening cysteine and the closing phenylalanine or tryptophan. Fields, in order: clone size, J gene, V gene, D gene, CDR3 DNA, CDR3 protein. A D gene is named only where the DNA matches it firmly. Not every row has a clone size; where given, it reads once, few, many or a size class.

-,TRBJ2-1,TRBV6-1,TRBD1,TGTGCCAGCAGTGAGACTCCAGGGGGTTCCTACAATGAGCAGTTCTTC,CASSETPGGSYNEQFF
-,TRBJ2-1,TRBV7-6,-,TGTGCCAGCAGCCTTAGAGAGGCCTACAATGAGCAGTTCTTC,CASSLREAYNEQFF
-,TRBJ1-5,TRBV18,TRBD1,TGTGCCAGCTCACGAGAAGGACAGGTCGACTCGCATTTT,CASSREGQVDSHF
-,TRBJ2-1,TRBV21-1,-,TGTGCCAGCAGCCCCTGGACAGGTCGGGAGGAGCAGTTCTTC,CASSPWTGREEQFF
-,TRBJ2-3,TRBV5-4,-,TGTGCCAGCAGCTTGGATCCCCCAGGCACAGATACGCAGTATTTT,CASSLDPPGTDTQYF
-,TRBJ2-2,TRBV23-1,-,TGCGCCAGCAGTCAGTCGCGGGACGGCACGAACACCGGGGAGCTGTTTTTT,CASSQSRDGTNTGELFF
-,TRBJ2-7,TRBV6-5,-,TGTGCCAGCAATGGGCAGCCAAACTACGAGCAGTACTTC,CASNGQPNYEQYF
-,TRBJ2-7,TRBV30,-,TGTGCCTGGAGTGTACTTCGATACTACGAGCAGTACTTC,CAWSVLRYYEQYF
-,TRBJ2-7,TRBV6-5,TRBD2,TGTGCCAGCAGATTTGGACTAGCGGGACCCTACGAGCAGTACTTC,CASRFGLAGPYEQYF
-,TRBJ2-7,TRBV7-8,TRBD2,TGTGCCAGCAGCCTGTTAGCGGGAGAAATATACGAGCAGTACTTC,CASSLLAGEIYEQYF
-,TRBJ1-3,TRBV6-5,-,TGTGCCAGCAGTTTCGTCCGGGGAGGCGTAAACACCATATATTTT,CASSFVRGGVNTIYF
-,TRBJ2-7,TRBV5-1,-,TGCGCCAGCCAAAGTCCTTCAGACTCCTACGAGCAGTACTTC,CASQSPSDSYEQYF
-,TRBJ1-2,TRBV10-3,-,TGTGCCATCAGTGAACTCGGGGTTTATGGCTACACCTTC,CAISELGVYGYTF
-,TRBJ1-2,TRBV7-5,-,TGTGTCAGAAGCCCCCAGCAGGGGTGGAACTATGGCTACACCTTC,CVRSPQQGWNYGYTF
-,TRBJ2-1,TRBV27,TRBD2,TGTGCCAGCAGTTTACGACTAGGGACTAGCTTCTCCTATGAGCAGTTCTTC,CASSLRLGTSFSYEQFF
-,TRBJ1-2,TRBV4-1,-,TGCGCCAGCAGCCAAGGTGTTTTTACAGGTATCTCCCTCTATGGCTACACCTTC,CASSQGVFTGISLYGYTF
-,TRBJ1-1,TRBV29-1,TRBD1,TGCAGCGTCAGGAACAGGGGTAGCGCTGAAGCTTTCTTT,CSVRNRGSAEAFF
-,TRBJ1-2,TRBV9,-,TGTGCCAGCAGCGTAGACGCAGGGACTATGAACGGCTACACCTTC,CASSVDAGTMNGYTF
-,TRBJ1-3,TRBV29-1,-,TGCAGCGTTGCCAGGTCCCAAGGAAACACCATATATTTT,CSVARSQGNTIYF
once,TRBJ1-1,TRBV6-5,TRBD1,TGTGCCAGCAGTTACACAGGGGATGGCACTGAAGCTTTCTTT,CASSYTGDGTEAFF
-,TRBJ2-2,TRBV10-3,TRBD2,TGTGCCATCAGTGACTTACCAGCGGGAGCAGCCGGGGAGCTGTTTTTT,CAISDLPAGAAGELFF
-,TRBJ2-7,TRBV19,-,TGTGCCAGTAGTATCGCGACATCGGTATTATCGGTGCAGTACTTC,CASSIATSVLSVQYF
-,TRBJ2-7,TRBV6-1,TRBD2,TGTGCCAGCAGTTTTGTGCGGGAGATTTCCTACGAGCAGTACTTC,CASSFVREISYEQYF
-,TRBJ2-1,TRBV9,TRBD2,TGTGCCAGCAGCGTGCGAGCGGGAGATAAAAATGAGCAGTTCTTC,CASSVRAGDKNEQFF
-,TRBJ1-1,TRBV21-1,-,TGTGCCAGCAGCGCCAACCAGCGACAGCCTAACGCTAGGATCGCTGAAGCTTTCTTT,CASSANQRQPNARIAEAFF
-,TRBJ2-6,TRBV27,-,TGTGCCAGCAGTCCCCTAACTTGGCAGGCTGGGGCCAACGTCCTGACTTTC,CASSPLTWQAGANVLTF
-,TRBJ2-1,TRBV4-3,TRBD2,TGCGCCAGCAGCCAAACGTACGGGACTAGCGGGAGAATCCATGAGCAGTTCTTC,CASSQTYGTSGRIHEQFF
-,TRBJ2-7,TRBV6-6,-,TGTGCCAGCAGTCAAGACTACTACGAGCAGTACTTC,CASSQDYYEQYF
-,TRBJ2-1,TRBV5-8,TRBD2,TGTGCCAGCAGCTTGGTGGGACTATCCAACAATGAGCAGTTCTTC,CASSLVGLSNNEQFF
-,TRBJ2-5,TRBV19,TRBD1,TGTGCCACTGAAGGACAGGGGGCGGAGACCCAGTACTTC,CATEGQGAETQYF
-,TRBJ2-3,TRBV28,-,TGTGCCAGCAGTACCTACAGGGCAACCGGAGATACGCAGTATTTT,CASSTYRATGDTQYF
once,TRBJ2-1,TRBV5-1,TRBD2,TGCGCCAGCAGCTTTTTACTAGCGGGCAATGAGCAGTTCTTC,CASSFLLAGNEQFF
-,TRBJ2-2,TRBV6-5,-,TGTGCCAGCAGTTACGCTAGTGTGTTGGCCGGGGAGCTGTTTTTT,CASSYASVLAGELFF
-,TRBJ1-2,TRBV7-2,-,TGTGCCAGCAGCTTAGTGGCGGCGACTCCTTATGGCTACACCTTC,CASSLVAATPYGYTF
-,TRBJ2-6,TRBV27,-,TGTGCCAGCAGGTCTCCAGGTTCGGGGGCCAACGTCCTGACTTTC,CASRSPGSGANVLTF
-,TRBJ2-7,TRBV27,-,TGTGCCAGCAGGCATGTACAGGGTCTAGAGCAGTACTTC,CASRHVQGLEQYF
-,TRBJ2-3,TRBV5-1,TRBD1,TGCGCCAGCAGCTTTGACAGGGGCGCAGATACGCAGTATTTT,CASSFDRGADTQYF
-,TRBJ2-7,TRBV4-2,TRBD2,TGTGCCAGCAGCCACGAACAGAACCGGGACTATCTCTCCTACGAGCAGTACTTC,CASSHEQNRDYLSYEQYF
once,TRBJ1-4,TRBV5-1,TRBD1,TGCGCCAGCAGCCTGTATGACAGGGGGGGGGAAGAAAAACTGTTTTTT,CASSLYDRGGEEKLFF
-,TRBJ2-7,TRBV5-6,TRBD1,TGTGCCAGCAGCCCACATGGTGGACAGGGGTCCGAGCAGTACTTC,CASSPHGGQGSEQYF
-,TRBJ1-2,TRBV6-6,-,TGTGCCAGCAGCCCAGGACAGTATGGCTACACCTTC,CASSPGQYGYTF
-,TRBJ1-4,TRBV5-4,TRBD1,TGTGCCAGCAGCGTACTGGACAGGGACGGAAAACTGTTTTTT,CASSVLDRDGKLFF
-,TRBJ2-7,TRBV7-9,-,TGTGCCAGCAGCTTTGGCGACAGCGAGCAGTACTTC,CASSFGDSEQYF
-,TRBJ2-7,TRBV28,TRBD1,TGTGCCAGCAGTCCCGGACAGGGGGGTTACGAGCAGTACTTC,CASSPGQGGYEQYF
once,TRBJ2-3,TRBV7-3,-,TGTGCCAGCAGCTTATACCCCCCCACAATCTGGGATACGCAGTATTTT,CASSLYPPTIWDTQYF
-,TRBJ1-1,TRBV7-9,-,TGTGCCAGCAGACTACCTGGAGGCGATAACTACACTGAAGCTTTCTTT,CASRLPGGDNYTEAFF
-,TRBJ2-2,TRBV6-5,-,TGTGCCAGCAGTTATATTACGAACACCGGGGAGCTGTTTTTT,CASSYITNTGELFF
-,TRBJ1-1,TRBV5-4,-,TGTGCCAGCAGCTTGTATGGCGCGGGCACTGAAGCTTTCTTT,CASSLYGAGTEAFF
-,TRBJ2-7,TRBV5-6,TRBD1,TGTGCCAGCACCTGGGACAGGGACTACGAGCAGTACTTC,CASTWDRDYEQYF
-,TRBJ2-1,TRBV19,-,TGTGCCAGTAGTATCACCCTACTCACTAGCTCCTACAATGAGCAGTTCTTC,CASSITLLTSSYNEQFF
-,TRBJ2-7,TRBV11-3,TRBD2,TGTGCCAGCAGCCTCCAGAGGGCTAGCGGGAGGGAGGACTACGAGCAGTACTTC,CASSLQRASGREDYEQYF
-,TRBJ2-1,TRBV7-9,-,TGTGCCAGCAGCTTCCGCGGGGTTTCCTACAATGAGCAGTTCTTC,CASSFRGVSYNEQFF
once,TRBJ2-7,TRBV2,TRBD2,TGTGCCAGCAGTAATGGAGCGGGGTACGAGCAGTACTTC,CASSNGAGYEQYF
few,TRBJ1-5,TRBV9,TRBD1,TGTGCCAGCAGCGTAACCACAGGGGAAGGTCAGCCCCAGCATTTT,CASSVTTGEGQPQHF